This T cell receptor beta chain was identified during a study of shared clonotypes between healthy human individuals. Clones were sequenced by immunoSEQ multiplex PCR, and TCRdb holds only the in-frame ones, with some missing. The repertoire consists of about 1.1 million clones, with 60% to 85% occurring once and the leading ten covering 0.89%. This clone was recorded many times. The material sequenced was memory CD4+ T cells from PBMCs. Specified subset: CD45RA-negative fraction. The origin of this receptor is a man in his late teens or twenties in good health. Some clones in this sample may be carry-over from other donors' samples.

CDR3: CASSYSGSIKTYEQYF. The DNA for the CDR3 is TGTGCCAGTTCTTATAGCGGAAGCATCAAAACCTACGAGCAGTACTTC. The chain employs TRBV19 and TRBJ2-7; maybe TRBD2 (6 bases). Trimming removed 8 bases from V and 2 bases from J, with 22 bases in between. From germline, CDR1 is LNHDA and CDR2 SQIVND (reference sequence). This CDR3 has 16 residues. Full variable domain (outside the CDR3, taken from reference TRBV19 and TRBJ2-7): DGGITQSPKYLFRKEGQNVTLSCEQNLNHDAMYWYRQDPGQGLRLIYYSQIVNDFQKGDIAEGYSVSREKKESFPLTVTSAQKNPTAFYLCASSYSGSIKTYEQYFGPGTRLTVT.